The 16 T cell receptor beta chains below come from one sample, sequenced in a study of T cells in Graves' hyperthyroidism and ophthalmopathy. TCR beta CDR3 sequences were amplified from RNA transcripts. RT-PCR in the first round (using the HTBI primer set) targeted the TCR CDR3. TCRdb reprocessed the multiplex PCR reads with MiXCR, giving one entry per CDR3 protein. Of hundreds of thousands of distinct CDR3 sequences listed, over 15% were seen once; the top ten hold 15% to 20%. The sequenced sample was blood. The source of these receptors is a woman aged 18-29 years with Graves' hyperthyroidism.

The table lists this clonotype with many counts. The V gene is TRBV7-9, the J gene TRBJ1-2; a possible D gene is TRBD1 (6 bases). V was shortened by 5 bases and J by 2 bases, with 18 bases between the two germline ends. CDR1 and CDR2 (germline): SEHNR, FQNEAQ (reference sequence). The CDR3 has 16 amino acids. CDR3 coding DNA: TGTGCCAGCAGCGACCAACCCTTAGACAGGAACTATGGCTACACCTTC. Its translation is CASSDQPLDRNYGYTF.

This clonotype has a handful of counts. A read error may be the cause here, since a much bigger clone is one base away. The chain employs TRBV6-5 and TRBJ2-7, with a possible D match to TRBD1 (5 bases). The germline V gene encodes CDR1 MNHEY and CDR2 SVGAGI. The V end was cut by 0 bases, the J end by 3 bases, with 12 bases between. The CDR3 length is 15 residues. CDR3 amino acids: CASSYSNRRDYEQYF. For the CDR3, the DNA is TGTGCCAGCAGTTACTCGAACAGGCGAGACTACGAGCAGTACTTC.

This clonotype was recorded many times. The CDR3 is CASSITISGNTIYF. The CDR3 nucleotides are TGTGCCAGCAGCATCACCATCTCTGGAAACACCATATATTTT. The chain combines TRBV7-8 with TRBJ1-3; unclear D gene. This CDR3 comprises 14 residues. Germline CDR1 reads SGHVS; CDR2 reads FQNEAQ. The germline V and J ends were trimmed by 5 bases and 0 bases, with 8 bases remaining between them.

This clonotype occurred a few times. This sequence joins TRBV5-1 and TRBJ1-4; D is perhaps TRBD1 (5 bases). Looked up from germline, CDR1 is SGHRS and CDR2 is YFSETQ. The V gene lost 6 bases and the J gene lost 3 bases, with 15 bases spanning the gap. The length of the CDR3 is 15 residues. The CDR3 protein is CASTSRGGANEKLFF. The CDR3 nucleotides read TGCGCCAGCACTTCCCGGGGGGGGGCTAATGAAAAACTGTTTTTT.

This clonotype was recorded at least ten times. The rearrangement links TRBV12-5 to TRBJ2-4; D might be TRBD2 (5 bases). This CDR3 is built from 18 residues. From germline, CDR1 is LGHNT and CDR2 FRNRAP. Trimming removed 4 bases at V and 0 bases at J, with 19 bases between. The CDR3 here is CASGSTYGVKLAKNIQYF. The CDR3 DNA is TGTGCTAGTGGTTCTACCTACGGGGTTAAACTAGCCAAAAACATTCAGTACTTC. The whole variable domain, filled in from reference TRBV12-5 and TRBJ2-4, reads DARVTQTPRHKVTEMGQEVTMRCQPILGHNTVFWYRQTMMQGLELLAYFRNRAPLDDSGMPKDRFSAEMPDATLATLKIQPSEPRDSAVYFCASGSTYGVKLAKNIQYFGAGTRLSVL.

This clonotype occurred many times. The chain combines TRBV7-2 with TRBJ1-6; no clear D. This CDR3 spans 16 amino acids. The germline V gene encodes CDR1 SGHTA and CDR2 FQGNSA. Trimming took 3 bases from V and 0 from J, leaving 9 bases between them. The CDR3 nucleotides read TGTGCCAGCAGCTTGGTTGGGAGCTCCTATAATTCACCCCTCCACTTT. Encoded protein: CASSLVGSSYNSPLHF.

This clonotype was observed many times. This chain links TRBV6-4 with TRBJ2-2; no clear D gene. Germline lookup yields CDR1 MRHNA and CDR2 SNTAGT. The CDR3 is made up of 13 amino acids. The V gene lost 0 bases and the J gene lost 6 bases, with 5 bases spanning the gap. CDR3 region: CASSDSEAGELFF. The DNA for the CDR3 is TGTGCCAGCAGTGACTCCGAGGCCGGGGAGCTGTTTTTT.

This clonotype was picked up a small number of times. DNA for the CDR3: TGTGCCAGCAGCGTAGATGGGATCAGCAATCAGCCCCAGCATTTT. Translation: CASSVDGISNQPQHF. J is TRBJ1-5 and V is TRBV9, with D unclear. The CDR3 contains 15 residues. CDR1 and CDR2 from the germline V gene are SGDLS and YYNGEE. V was shortened by 0 bases and J by 1 base, with 8 bases between the two germline ends.

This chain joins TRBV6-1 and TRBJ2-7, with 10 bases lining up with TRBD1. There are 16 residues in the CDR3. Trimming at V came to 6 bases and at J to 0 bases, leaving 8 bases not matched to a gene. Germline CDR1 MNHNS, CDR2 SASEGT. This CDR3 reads CASSRTGQGLSYEQYF. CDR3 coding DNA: TGTGCCAGCAGCCGTACGGGACAGGGGCTCTCCTACGAGCAGTACTTC.

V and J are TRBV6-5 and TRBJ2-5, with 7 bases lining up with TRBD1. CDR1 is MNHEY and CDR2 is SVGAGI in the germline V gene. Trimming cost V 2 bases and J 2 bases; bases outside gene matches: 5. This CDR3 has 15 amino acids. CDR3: CASSYEGARQETQYF. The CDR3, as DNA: TGTGCCAGCAGTTACGAGGGGGCGCGGCAAGAGACCCAGTACTTC.

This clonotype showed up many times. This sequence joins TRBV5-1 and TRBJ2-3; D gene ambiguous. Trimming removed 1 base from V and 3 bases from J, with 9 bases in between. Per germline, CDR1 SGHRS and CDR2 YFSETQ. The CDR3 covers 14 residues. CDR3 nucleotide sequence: TGCGCCAGCAGCTTGAGGGTGAGGACAGATACGCAGTATTTT. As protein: CASSLRVRTDTQYF.

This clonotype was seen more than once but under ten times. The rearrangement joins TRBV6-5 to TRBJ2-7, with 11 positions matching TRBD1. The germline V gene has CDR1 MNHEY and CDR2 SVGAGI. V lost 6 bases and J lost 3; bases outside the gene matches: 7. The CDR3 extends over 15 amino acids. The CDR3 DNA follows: TGTGCCAGCAGATACGGGACAGGGGGGGTCTACGAGCAGTACTTC. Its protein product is CASRYGTGGVYEQYF.

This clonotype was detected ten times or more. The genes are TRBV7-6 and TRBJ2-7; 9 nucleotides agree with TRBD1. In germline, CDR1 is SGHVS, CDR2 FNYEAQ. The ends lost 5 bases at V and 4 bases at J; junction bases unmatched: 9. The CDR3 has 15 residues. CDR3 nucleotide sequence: TGTGCCAGCAGCCCGGGGACAGGGTCGTATTACGAGCAGTACTTC. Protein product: CASSPGTGSYYEQYF.

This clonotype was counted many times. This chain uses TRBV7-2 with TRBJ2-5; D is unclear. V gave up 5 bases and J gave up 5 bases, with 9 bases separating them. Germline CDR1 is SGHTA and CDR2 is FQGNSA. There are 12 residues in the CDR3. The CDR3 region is CASSRYGETQYF. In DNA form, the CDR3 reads TGTGCCAGCAGCCGCTACGGGGAGACCCAGTACTTC.

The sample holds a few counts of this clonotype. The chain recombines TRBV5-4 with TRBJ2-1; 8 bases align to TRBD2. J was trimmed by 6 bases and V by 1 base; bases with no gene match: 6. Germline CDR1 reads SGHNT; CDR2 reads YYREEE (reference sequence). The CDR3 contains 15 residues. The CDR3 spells CASSLKRERGNEQFF. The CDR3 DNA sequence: TGTGCCAGCAGCTTGAAGCGGGAGAGGGGCAATGAGCAGTTCTTC.

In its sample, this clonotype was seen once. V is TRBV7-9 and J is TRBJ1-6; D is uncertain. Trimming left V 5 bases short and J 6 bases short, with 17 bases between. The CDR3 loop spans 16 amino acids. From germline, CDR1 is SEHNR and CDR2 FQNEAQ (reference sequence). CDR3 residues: CASSQETAVGNSPLHF. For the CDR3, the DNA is TGTGCCAGCAGCCAAGAAACGGCCGTTGGTAATTCACCCCTCCACTTT.